What follows describes a single T cell receptor (beta chain). The antigen is unknown. This sample is part of a study of beta chain features in type 1 diabetes. Expressed TCRB transcripts were sequenced after all isolated RNA was converted to cDNA. Mean read depth for naive, central memory and regulatory T cell samples was 3 million to 4.5 million reads. Using immunoSEQ multiplex PCR, the repertoire was profiled, and TCRdb retains in-frame clones only, with some absent. Of about 470,000 clones in the sample, over 25% were seen once. V lost 1 base to trimming and J lost 2 bases, with 10 bases between them. Germline V lookup: CDR1 SGHNT, CDR2 YENEEA. This CDR3 spans 15 amino acids. General observations from the study: The similarity of naive, central memory and Treg TCRB repertoires appeared greater among patients than among healthy donors. Junctions at VDJ sites from type 1 diabetes patients had fewer insertions and more deletions.

The source is a young man in good health. Material for sequencing was naive CD4+ T cells from blood. The rearrangement uses TRBV11-3 and TRBJ2-3; D tentatively reads TRBD1 or TRBD2 (5 bases each). In DNA form, the CDR3 reads TGTGCCAGCAGCTTAGCCGGGACCGTCACAGATACGCAGTATTTT. Its protein product is CASSLAGTVTDTQYF. Supplemented by reference TRBV11-3 and TRBJ2-3, the full variable domain reads EAGVVQSPRYKIIEKKQPVAFWCNPISGHNTLYWYLQNLGQGPELLIRYENEEAVDDSQLPKDRFSAERLKGVDSTLKIQPAELGDSAVYLCASSLAGTVTDTQYFGPGTRLTVL.